Listed here are 30 T cell receptor beta chains from one sample, sequenced in a study of blood T cell repertoires in COVID-19. TCRdb's copy holds only in-frame clones and misses some; the assay was immunoSEQ multiplex PCR. The top ten clones hold approximately 4.6% of a sample with 140,000 or so clones, roughly 82% of them seen once. Sequenced material: peripheral blood. The source is a human donor in a cohort sampled during active COVID-19.

The chain carries TRBV19 and TRBJ1-1; D gene unclear. V lost 2 bases and J lost 1, with 8 bases in between. Germline V CDR1 and CDR2: LNHDA, SQIVND (reference sequence). The CDR3 sequence is 14 residues long. The CDR3 coding sequence is TGTGCCAGTAGTATATGGTCAGGGAACACTGAAGCTTTCTTT. Its translation: CASSIWSGNTEAFF.

The genes are TRBV7-9 and TRBJ2-7, with a tentative D call TRBD2 (7 bases). The CDR3 is 13 amino acids. Trimming took off 3 bases at V and 4 bases at J, with 10 bases between the two ends. The germline CDR1 and CDR2 sequences are SEHNR and FQNEAQ (reference sequence). The CDR3 loop reads CASSFGGRYEQYF. In DNA, the CDR3 is TGTGCCAGCAGCTTCGGGGGGCGGTACGAGCAGTACTTC.

The J gene is TRBJ2-5, the V gene TRBV19; TRBD2 agrees at 8 bases. There are 16 residues in the CDR3. The germline gives CDR1 LNHDA, CDR2 SQIVND (reference sequence). Losses at the gene ends were 6 bases for V and 1 base for J; bases not matched to a gene: 10. CDR3 protein: CASSNRLAGLQETQYF. The CDR3 coding sequence is TGTGCCAGTAGCAACCGGCTAGCGGGCCTCCAAGAGACCCAGTACTTC.

The V and J genes are TRBV6-1 and TRBJ2-1, with 7 bases fitting TRBD2. V lost 2 bases, J lost 3 bases, and 4 bases stayed unmatched. The CDR3 spans 15 residues. Germline V gene sequence: CDR1 MNHNS, CDR2 SASEGT. This chain's CDR3 is CASSEWASGYNEQFF. CDR3 sequence (DNA): TGTGCCAGCAGTGAATGGGCTAGCGGCTACAATGAGCAGTTCTTC.

The rearrangement uses TRBV7-2 and TRBJ2-1; 9 bases are a match to TRBD1. The germline V gene has CDR1 SGHTA and CDR2 FQGNSA. The CDR3 totals 16 residues. V gave up 1 base and J gave up 6 bases; unmatched junction bases: 7. CDR3 residues: CASSLERDRASNEQFF. The CDR3 coding sequence is TGTGCCAGCAGCTTAGAACGGGACAGGGCCTCCAATGAGCAGTTCTTC.

In its sample, this clone was seen a few times. V and J are TRBV6-5 and TRBJ1-1; TRBD1 aligns across 7 bases. After removal of 5 bases from V and 8 bases from J, the junction contained 5 bases not matched to a gene. The CDR3 covers 12 residues. Germline V gene sequence: CDR1 MNHEY, CDR2 SVGAGI. The CDR3 here is CASSKGQFEAFF. DNA for the CDR3: TGTGCCAGCAGTAAGGGACAGTTCGAAGCTTTCTTT.

The V and J genes are TRBV28 and TRBJ1-1; D might be TRBD1 (5 bases). The V end lost 6 bases, the J end lost 5 bases, and 16 bases lay between the germline ends. Germline V gives CDR1 MDHEN, CDR2 SYDVKM. The CDR3 length is 14 residues. Here the CDR3 DNA reads TGTGCCAGCAGGACCCCAGGGTTAGGAACTGAAGCTTTCTTT. It translates to CASRTPGLGTEAFF.

This clone was observed a single time. The J gene is TRBJ2-7, the V gene TRBV21-1; TRBD2 was called by the table and not checked on the DNA. TRBV21-1 is flagged as a pseudogene. The CDR3 is 20 amino acids. CDR3 DNA sequence: TGTGCCAGCAGCAAAGTTCTGAGGGGGACGGGGGGAATAGCCCACTACGAGCAGTACGTC. It is translated as CASSKVLRGTGGIAHYEQYV.

This chain links TRBV6-5 with TRBJ1-5, with D maybe TRBD1 (5 bases). Between the trimmed V and J ends, which lost 4 bases and 4 bases, there was a span of 8 bases. Looked up from germline, CDR1 is MNHEY and CDR2 is SVGAGI. This CDR3 region has 13 residues. The CDR3 DNA sequence: TGTGCCAGCAGTTCCAAGGGGAATCAGCCCCAGCATTTT. Residues: CASSSKGNQPQHF.

The chain combines TRBV12-5 with TRBJ1-1, with D possibly TRBD1 on 5 matching bases. Germline lookup yields CDR1 LGHNT and CDR2 FRNRAP. V shed 3 bases and J shed 4 bases, with 15 bases lying between them. This CDR3 contains 15 residues. The CDR3 region has the DNA TGTGCTAGTGGTTTATCAGGAGGGGCGGCCACTGAAGCTTTCTTT. This sequence encodes CASGLSGGAATEAFF.

This chain connects TRBV5-1 to TRBJ1-2, with 11 bases lining up with TRBD1. In germline, CDR1 is SGHRS, CDR2 YFSETQ. The CDR3 has 16 amino acids. The V and J ends lost 4 bases and 6 bases, in that order; junction bases with no gene match: 11. In nucleotides, the CDR3 is TGCGCCAGCAGCCCGAACCGGGACAGGGGGTACCATGGCTACACCTTC. Its translation: CASSPNRDRGYHGYTF.

The V and J genes are TRBV28 and TRBJ2-1, with D possibly matching TRBD2 (5 bases). The CDR3 has 13 amino acids. CDR1 and CDR2 (germline): MDHEN, SYDVKM. Trimming left V 3 bases short and J 3 bases short, with 6 bases between. The CDR3 spells CASSLGSYNEQFF. CDR3 coding DNA: TGTGCCAGCAGTTTGGGGAGCTACAATGAGCAGTTCTTC. Full variable domain (remainder filled in from reference TRBV28 and TRBJ2-1): DVKVTQSSRYLVKRTGEKVFLECVQDMDHENMFWYRQDPGLGLRLIYFSYDVKMKEKGDIPEGYSVSREKKERFSLILESASTNQTSMYLCASSLGSYNEQFFGPGTRLTVL.

Concerning this clone itself: The junction departs from the called germline gene at one end, perhaps through a read error. The chain couples TRBV5-8 to TRBJ2-7; 12 bases align to TRBD1. The CDR3 loop spans 15 amino acids. CDR1 is SGHTS, CDR2 YDEGEE, per germline. CDR3: CASSLGTGGSDEQYF. CDR3 DNA sequence: TGTGCCAGCAGCCTAGGGACAGGGGGCTCCGACGAGCAGTACTTC.

The chain carries TRBV25-1 and TRBJ1-2; TRBD1 agrees at 7 bases. Per germline, CDR1 MGHDK and CDR2 SYGVNS. CDR3 length: 16 amino acids. With V trimmed by 1 base and J by 5 bases, 10 bases remained unmatched. CDR3 nucleotides: TGTGCCAGCAGTGAATTGGGGGACAGCACAATTTATGGCTACACCTTC. Amino acid sequence: CASSELGDSTIYGYTF.

The rearrangement joins TRBV5-1 to TRBJ2-3; 7 bases align to TRBD1. From germline, CDR1 is SGHRS and CDR2 YFSETQ. V lost 3 bases, J lost 2 bases, and 6 bases stayed unmatched. This CDR3 contains 15 residues. The CDR3 region has the DNA TGCGCCAGCAGCTCCGGACAGGACCACACAGATACGCAGTATTTT. Its translation: CASSSGQDHTDTQYF.

The CDR3 spells CASSIQGQVGIRNQPQHF. Written as DNA, the CDR3 is TGTGCCAGTAGTATACAAGGACAGGTTGGGATTCGGAATCAGCCCCAGCATTTT. V is TRBV19 and J is TRBJ1-5, with 7 bases matching TRBD1. The V segment lost 2 bases and the J segment 4 bases; nucleotides outside the gene matches: 14. The CDR3 consists of 18 residues. Germline CDR1 reads LNHDA; CDR2 reads SQIVND (reference sequence). Complete variable domain (other parts from reference TRBV19 and TRBJ1-5): DGGITQSPKYLFRKEGQNVTLSCEQNLNHDAMYWYRQDPGQGLRLIYYSQIVNDFQKGDIAEGYSVSREKKESFPLTVTSAQKNPTAFYLCASSIQGQVGIRNQPQHFGDGTRLSIL.

The chain joins TRBV7-9 to TRBJ2-7; 11 nucleotides align to TRBD2. Germline lookup yields CDR1 SEHNR and CDR2 FQNEAQ (reference sequence). Unmatched junction bases numbered 3, after V lost 5 bases and J lost 3 bases. The CDR3 is made up of 14 amino acids. CDR3 region: CASSPGLAGYEQYF. In DNA, the CDR3 is TGTGCCAGCAGCCCCGGACTAGCGGGCTACGAGCAGTACTTC.

V gene TRBV3-1 (or the pseudogene TRBV3-2) combines with J gene TRBJ2-1; 10 nucleotides align to TRBD2. The germline gives CDR1 LGHDT, CDR2 YNNKEL (reference sequence). J was trimmed by 10 bases and V by 0 bases; bases with no gene match: 18. The CDR3 contains 19 residues. The DNA of the CDR3 is TGTGCCAGCAGCCAAGATCTTGAAATTGGATGGCTAGCGGGAGTAGAGCAGTTCTTC. Translated, it gives CASSQDLEIGWLAGVEQFF.

This chain links TRBV3-1 (or the pseudogene TRBV3-2) with TRBJ1-1, with 7 bases matching TRBD1. V was clipped by 1 base and J by 5 bases; unmatched bases: 4. Germline CDR1 reads LGHDT; CDR2 reads YNNKEL (reference sequence). There are 14 residues in the CDR3. The CDR3: CASSQGGGRTEAFF. The CDR3 bases are TGTGCCAGCAGCCAAGGAGGGGGCAGAACTGAAGCTTTCTTT.

The J gene is TRBJ2-5, the V gene TRBV5-4, with 7 bases aligning to TRBD2. The CDR3 totals 15 residues. V was clipped by 1 base and J by 2 bases; unmatched bases: 5. Germline V gene sequence: CDR1 SGHNT, CDR2 YYREEE (reference sequence). The CDR3 nucleotides are TGTGCCAGCAGCTTGCCTGCTAGCGGTCAAGAGACCCAGTACTTC. Amino acids: CASSLPASGQETQYF.

The V gene is TRBV6-5, the J gene TRBJ1-2, with 9 bases aligning to TRBD1. The length of the CDR3 is 15 residues. Germline CDR1 MNHEY, CDR2 SVGAGI. Germline trimming cut 3 bases from V and 4 bases from J; bases unmatched to any gene: 6. Here the CDR3 reads CASSYRTGVRYGYTF. The CDR3 DNA reads as TGTGCCAGCAGTTATAGGACAGGGGTCCGCTATGGCTACACCTTC.

V gene TRBV27 combines with J gene TRBJ2-1, with TRBD1 matching over 7 bases. Trimming took 4 bases from V and 5 from J; bases not matched to a gene: 14. This CDR3 contains 17 residues. Germline V gene lookup returns CDR1 MNHEY and CDR2 SMNVEV (reference sequence). CDR3 sequence (DNA): TGTGCCAGCAGTTCGATCCCCGGGACAGTATTGAACAATGAGCAGTTCTTC. It encodes CASSSIPGTVLNNEQFF.

The chain has TRBV30 and TRBJ2-2; a weak D match, TRBD1 (5 bases). Per the germline V gene, CDR1 is GTSNPN and CDR2 is SVGIG (reference sequence). V lost 1 base, J lost 6 bases, and 6 bases lay in between. The CDR3 sequence is 12 residues long. CDR3 DNA sequence: TGTGCCTGGAGTGCAGGGTCCGGGGAGCTGTTTTTT. It encodes CAWSAGSGELFF.

The gene calls are TRBV29-1 and TRBJ2-1; tentative D call: TRBD2 (6 bases). The CDR3 is 12 amino acids. The ends were cut back, 7 bases at V and 9 bases at J, with 16 bases in the middle. Germline loops: CDR1 SQVTM, CDR2 ANQGSEA. This chain's CDR3 is CSAGLRGGEQFF. The CDR3 DNA is TGCAGCGCGGGACTGCGAGGTGGTGAGCAGTTCTTC.

This clone was recorded once. The chain carries TRBV7-8 and TRBJ2-7; 9 nucleotides agree with TRBD2. The V and J ends lost 5 bases and 2 bases, in that order; junction bases with no gene match: 4. The CDR3 runs 14 residues. CDR1 and CDR2 from the germline V gene are SGHVS and FQNEAQ. CDR3 sequence (DNA): TGTGCCAGCAGCAGGTCTAGCGGGGCCTACGAGCAGTACTTC. Its translation: CASSRSSGAYEQYF.

This clone has only a few counts. This rearrangement joins TRBV4-1 to TRBJ2-7, with D possibly matching TRBD1 (5 bases). Trimming stripped 1 base from V and 5 bases from J, with 12 bases between. The germline V gene encodes CDR1 MGHRA and CDR2 YSYEKL. The length of the CDR3 is 14 residues. Here the CDR3 DNA reads TGCGCCAGCAGCCAAGGCGACAGACGGGACGAGCAGTACTTC. Encoded protein: CASSQGDRRDEQYF.

The V gene is TRBV5-1, the J gene TRBJ1-2, with 7 bases that match TRBD1. There are 15 residues in the CDR3. J lost 0 bases, V lost 4 bases, and 6 bases had no gene match. Germline assignment: CDR1 SGHRS and CDR2 YFSETQ. Here the CDR3 reads CASSPGTETNYGYTF. CDR3 DNA: TGCGCCAGCAGCCCGGGGACAGAAACTAACTATGGCTACACCTTC.

The chain combines TRBV5-4 with TRBJ1-2; D unclear. The CDR3 is 15 residues long. The germline CDR1 and CDR2 sequences are SGHNT and YYREEE (reference sequence). V was trimmed by 0 bases and J by 3 bases, leaving 12 bases between them. The CDR3 region has the DNA TGTGCCAGCAGCTTGGAGGTCCAGGATGACTATGGCTACACCTTC. Its protein product is CASSLEVQDDYGYTF.

The chain combines TRBV28 with TRBJ1-2, with a possible D match to TRBD1 (6 bases). V dropped 7 bases and J dropped 4 bases, with 13 bases sitting between them. This CDR3 is built from 13 residues. CDR1 MDHEN and CDR2 SYDVKM come from the germline V gene. The chain's CDR3 is CASMGGGIYGYTF. CDR3 coding DNA: TGTGCCAGCATGGGAGGGGGTATCTATGGCTACACCTTC.

The rearrangement joins TRBV5-4 to TRBJ2-5; 11 nucleotides align to TRBD2. The CDR3 runs 15 residues. Losses at the gene ends were 0 bases for V and 4 bases for J; bases not matched to a gene: 2. The V gene's germline CDR1 is SGHNT and CDR2 YYREEE (reference sequence). CDR3 in amino acids: CASSLGLAGGETQYF. In nucleotides, the CDR3 is TGTGCCAGCAGCTTGGGGCTAGCGGGAGGAGAGACCCAGTACTTC.